This is a list of T cell receptor beta chains from one sample in a study of identical twins. TCRdb re-called the 5' RACE reads with MiXCR, one entry per CDR3 protein. The data contain around 530,000 distinct CDR3 sequences, roughly 15% of them singletons. The data also belong to a second study, concerning yellow fever vaccine responses in identical twins.

The sequencing input was CD4+ T cells sorted from blood. The receptors come from a woman aged 18-30 years in good health. CDR3s include the opening cysteine and the closing phenylalanine or tryptophan. Fields, in order: D gene, clone size, V gene, J gene, CDR3 DNA, CDR3 protein. The D gene is left open where the match is weak. Only some rows state a clone size, as once, few, many or a class for expanded clones.

>NA|NA|TRBV12-3/TRBV12-4|TRBJ2-7
TGTGCCAGCAGTTTAGTGCCGGGGTACGAGCAGTACTTC
CASSLVPGYEQYF
>TRBD2|NA|TRBV13|TRBJ2-1
TGTGCCAGCAGCTTAGGCAAGACTAGCGGGAGTGGTAATGAGCAGTTCTTC
CASSLGKTSGSGNEQFF
>NA|few|TRBV12-3/TRBV12-4|TRBJ1-1
TGTGCCAGCAGTTTAGGGAGGGTTACTGAAGCTTTCTTT
CASSLGRVTEAFF
>NA|few|TRBV25-1|TRBJ2-1
TGTGCCAGCAGCCACCCGGGGCTATACAATGAGCAGTTCTTC
CASSHPGLYNEQFF
>NA|NA|TRBV11-1|TRBJ2-1
TGTGCCAGCAGCCAGGGAGAATACAATGAGCAGTTCTTC
CASSQGEYNEQFF
>TRBD2|NA|TRBV12-3/TRBV12-4|TRBJ2-1
TGTGCCAGCAGTCCCATCGGACTAGTGGGTGAGCAGTTCTTC
CASSPIGLVGEQFF
>TRBD2|NA|TRBV9|TRBJ2-5
TGTGCCAGCAGCGTAGTTGGGACTAGCTCTGAGACCCAGTACTTC
CASSVVGTSSETQYF
>NA|few|TRBV4-1|TRBJ2-7
TGCGCCAGCAGCCAAGATAGTGGTAACCGGGAGCAGTACTTC
CASSQDSGNREQYF
>NA|once|TRBV7-8|TRBJ2-5
TGTGCCAGCAGCTTAGCGCCGCTTCGGGGGGCGATGGAGACCCAGTACTTC
CASSLAPLRGAMETQYF
>TRBD2|NA|TRBV7-3|TRBJ2-1
TGTGCCAGCAGCTTTAGCGGGACGGGTGAGCAGTTCTTC
CASSFSGTGEQFF
>NA|NA|TRBV24-1|TRBJ2-2
TGTGCCACCAGTGACCCTAGTCCGCCCGGGGAGCTGTTTTTT
CATSDPSPPGELFF
>TRBD2|NA|TRBV7-4|TRBJ2-1
TGTGCCTGCAGCAAGGGACTAGCGGGAGGGATATACAATGAGCAGTTCTTC
CACSKGLAGGIYNEQFF
>NA|many|TRBV12-3/TRBV12-4|TRBJ2-1
TGTGCCAGCAGTGGAGCTCTGTCAGGGAGCAATGAGCAGTTCTTC
CASSGALSGSNEQFF
>NA|NA|TRBV7-8|TRBJ2-1
TGTGCCAGCACCCACCCCTCCTACAATGAGCAGTTCTTC
CASTHPSYNEQFF
>NA|NA|TRBV7-9|TRBJ1-6
TGTGCCAGCAGCTTAGCGGCTTGGGAGTCACCCCTCCACTTT
CASSLAAWESPLHF
>NA|NA|TRBV11-1|TRBJ2-2
TGTGCCAGCAGCTTAGCGCTGTGGAAGGGGAGGTCCCCCGACGGGGAGCTGTTTTTT
CASSLALWKGRSPDGELFF
>TRBD2|few|TRBV5-5|TRBJ2-1
TGTGCCAGCAGCTATGTGACCGGGACTAGCGGGGGGGCGCGGTTCTTC
CASSYVTGTSGGARFF
>NA|few|TRBV5-6|TRBJ2-1
TGTGCCAGCCGGGGTTTAAATGAGCAGTTCTTC
CASRGLNEQFF
>TRBD1|few|TRBV28|TRBJ2-1
TGTGCCAGCAGTTCGAACAGGGGGCGGGATGAGCAGTTCTTC
CASSSNRGRDEQFF
>TRBD2|NA|TRBV20-1|TRBJ2-5
TGCAGTGCTAACGTGCGCGGGGGGGCCGCGACCCAGTACTTC
CSANVRGGAATQYF
>TRBD2|NA|TRBV12-3/TRBV12-4|TRBJ2-3
TGTGCCAGCAGTCGGACTAGCGGGGGGGCCGGAGGCACAGATACGCAGTATTTT
CASSRTSGGAGGTDTQYF
>NA|NA|TRBV3-1|TRBJ2-2
TGTGCCAGCAAACCGGCAACGAACACCGGGGAGCTGTTTTTT
CASKPATNTGELFF
>NA|many|TRBV12-3/TRBV12-4|TRBJ1-3
TGTGCCAGCAGTTTATGGGGCTCAGGAAACACCATATATTTT
CASSLWGSGNTIYF
>NA|NA|TRBV29-1|TRBJ1-1
TGCAGCGTTGGACAGGTCTCCACTGAAGCTTTCTTT
CSVGQVSTEAFF
>NA|many|TRBV18|TRBJ2-7
TGTGCCAGCTCACCAATGGGCTACGAGCAGTACTTC
CASSPMGYEQYF
>NA|NA|TRBV20-1|TRBJ2-4
TGCAGTGCTAGAGGCTATGAAGGGAGTACGAACATTCAGTACTTC
CSARGYEGSTNIQYF
>NA|many|TRBV6-2/TRBV6-3|TRBJ2-1
TGTGCCAGCAGACAGTACAATGAGCAGTTCTTC
CASRQYNEQFF
>NA|NA|TRBV20-1|TRBJ2-1
TGCAGTGCTAGACCACCCGACAGGCCATCCTACAATGAGCAGTTCTTC
CSARPPDRPSYNEQFF
>NA|NA|TRBV2|TRBJ2-2
TGTGCCAGCAGTTTTTTAGGACAGATTAACACCGGGGAGCTGTTTTTT
CASSFLGQINTGELFF
>NA|NA|TRBV28|TRBJ2-5
TGTGCCAGCAGCCCTTCGCCGCCTGGGACCCAGTACTTC
CASSPSPPGTQYF